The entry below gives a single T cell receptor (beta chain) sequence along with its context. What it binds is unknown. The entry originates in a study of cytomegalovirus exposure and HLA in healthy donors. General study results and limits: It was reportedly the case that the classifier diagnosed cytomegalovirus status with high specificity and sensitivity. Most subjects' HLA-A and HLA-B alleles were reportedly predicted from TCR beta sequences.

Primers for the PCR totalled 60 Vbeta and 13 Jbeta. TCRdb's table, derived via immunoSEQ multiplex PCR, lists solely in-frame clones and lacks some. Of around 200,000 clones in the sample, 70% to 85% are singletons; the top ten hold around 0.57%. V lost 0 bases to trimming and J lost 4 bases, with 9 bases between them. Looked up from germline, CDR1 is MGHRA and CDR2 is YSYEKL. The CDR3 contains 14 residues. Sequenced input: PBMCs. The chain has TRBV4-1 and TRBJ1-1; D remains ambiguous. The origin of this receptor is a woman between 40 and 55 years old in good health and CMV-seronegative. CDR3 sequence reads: CASSQDHSGTEAFF. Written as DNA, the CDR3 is TGCGCCAGCAGCCAAGATCACTCGGGCACTGAAGCTTTCTTT.